This record looks at one T cell receptor beta chain sequence and its context. The data were produced by immunoSEQ multiplex PCR, yet TCRdb's version contains in-frame clones alone and is incomplete. The table lists about 130,000 clones, roughly 86% of them singletons. The record originates from a study of PD-L1 blockade in urothelial cancer. About the study: Each blood sample yielded a median of about 150,000 T cells.

As to time point: peripheral blood 6 weeks after treatment start. This CDR3 has 13 amino acids. The germline V gene has CDR1 MGHRA and CDR2 YSYEKL. With 2 bases removed from V and 6 bases from J, the gap between germline ends came to 8 bases. The chain joins TRBV4-1 to TRBJ1-5; the D is unclear. This specimen was PBMCs, taken around atezolizumab (anti-PD-L1) treatment. The clonotype was recovered from a man in his fifties or sixties with urothelial cancer. The CDR3, as DNA: TGCGCCAGCAGCCAATACATAGCTCAGCCCCAGCATTTT. This codes for CASSQYIAQPQHF.